This entry lists 24 T cell receptor beta chains sequenced from one sample in a study of T cell changes during pregnancy in multiple sclerosis. Sequencing was performed with immunoSEQ multiplex PCR; in TCRdb, only in-frame clones are kept and a portion is missing. Counted here are tens of thousands of clones, approximately 90% occurring once; the ten biggest clones make up 1.5% to 2%. This material consisted of peripheral blood, taken in the first trimester of pregnancy. The receptors stem from a female donor in good health, enrolled as a control in a pregnancy study.

The J gene is TRBJ1-5, the V gene TRBV6-4, with D possibly being TRBD1 (5 bases). This CDR3 spans 14 amino acids. The V gene lost 0 bases and the J gene lost 4 bases, with 7 bases spanning the gap. Germline V gene sequence: CDR1 MRHNA, CDR2 SNTAGT. CDR3 sequence reads: CASSDSPGNQPQHF. The CDR3 DNA reads as TGTGCCAGCAGTGACTCGCCAGGGAATCAGCCCCAGCATTTT.

V is TRBV30 and J is TRBJ2-5, with unresolved D. The CDR3 is 14 residues long. The germline CDR1 and CDR2 sequences are GTSNPN and SVGIG (reference sequence). The V end was cut by 4 bases, the J end by 1 base, with 13 bases between. The CDR3 nucleotides are TGTGCCTGGACGGGTAGTCTGCCCCAAGAGACCCAGTACTTC. Protein sequence: CAWTGSLPQETQYF. The whole variable domain, remainder taken from reference TRBV30 and TRBJ2-5, is SQTIHQWPATLVQPVGSPLSLECTVEGTSNPNLYWYRQAAGRGLQLLFYSVGIGQISSEVPQNLSASRPQDRQFILSSKKLLLSDSGFYLCAWTGSLPQETQYFGPGTRLLVL.

This chain links TRBV4-2 with TRBJ2-3; 10 bases align to TRBD2. CDR1 LGHNA and CDR2 YNFKEQ come from the germline V gene. The length of the CDR3 is 17 residues. With 3 bases clipped from V and 4 bases from J, the junction kept 10 bases outside the gene matches. CDR3 nucleotides: TGTGCCAGCAGCCATCCCGGGGGACTAGCGACAGCAGATACGCAGTATTTT. Encoded protein: CASSHPGGLATADTQYF.

J is TRBJ1-5 and V is TRBV7-9; maybe TRBD1 (5 bases). The V end was cut by 1 base, the J end by 0 bases, with 7 bases between. Germline V CDR1 and CDR2: SEHNR, FQNEAQ (reference sequence). This CDR3 is built from 15 residues. The DNA of the CDR3 is TGTGCCAGCAGCTTAGGACAGTATAGCAATCAGCCCCAGCATTTT. This translates into CASSLGQYSNQPQHF.

V usage is TRBV12-2 and J usage is TRBJ2-5; the table assigns TRBD2, which was not confirmed against the DNA. TRBV12-2 is labeled a pseudogene. This CDR3 has 17 residues. CDR3 region: CASRSHGTSVGFETQYF. DNA of the CDR3: TGTGCAAGTCGCTCGCACGGGACTAGCGTCGGTTTTGAGACCCAGTACTTC.

The chain carries TRBV7-9 and TRBJ1-6; D is unclear. Trimming left V 3 bases short and J 10 bases short, with 7 bases between. The germline V gene has CDR1 SEHNR and CDR2 FQNEAQ (reference sequence). The CDR3 runs to 12 residues. The CDR3 DNA is TGTGCCAGCAGCTTGTTTGAGTCACCCCTCCACTTT. Encoded protein: CASSLFESPLHF. Complete variable domain (other parts from reference TRBV7-9 and TRBJ1-6): DTGVSQNPRHKITKRGQNVTFRCDPISEHNRLYWYRQTLGQGPEFLTYFQNEAQLEKSRLLSDRFSAERPKGSFSTLEIQRTEQGDSAMYLCASSLFESPLHFGNGTRLTVT.

The chain employs TRBV18 and TRBJ2-5, with D perhaps TRBD2 (5 bases). V was clipped by 6 bases and J by 3 bases, with 20 bases between them. CDR1 and CDR2 from the germline V gene are KGHSH and LQKENI. CDR3 length: 16 amino acids. CDR3 sequence reads: CASSREPRAQEETQYF. The DNA of the CDR3 is TGTGCCAGCTCCCGAGAACCGCGGGCCCAAGAAGAGACCCAGTACTTC.

The chain carries TRBV6-5 and TRBJ1-5; 7 nucleotides agree with TRBD1. V was clipped by 4 bases and J by 5 bases; unmatched bases: 5. The CDR3 consists of 14 residues. Germline V CDR1 and CDR2: MNHEY, SVGAGI. The CDR3 reads CASSSRDSYQPQHF. Written as DNA, the CDR3 is TGTGCCAGCAGTTCGAGGGACAGCTATCAGCCCCAGCATTTT.

The rearrangement links TRBV7-9 to TRBJ1-5, with a weak D call TRBD1 (5 bases). CDR3 length equals 18 residues. Trimming pared 4 bases from V and 2 bases from J, leaving 21 bases between. CDR1 and CDR2 from the germline V gene are SEHNR and FQNEAQ (reference sequence). CDR3 DNA sequence: TGTGCCAGCAGCTCCGATTTGACAGTCTCAAGGGGCAATCAGCCCCAGCATTTT. Its translation: CASSSDLTVSRGNQPQHF. The variable domain in full, with the rest retrieved from reference TRBV7-9 and TRBJ1-5, is DTGVSQNPRHKITKRGQNVTFRCDPISEHNRLYWYRQTLGQGPEFLTYFQNEAQLEKSRLLSDRFSAERPKGSFSTLEIQRTEQGDSAMYLCASSSDLTVSRGNQPQHFGDGTRLSIL.

The chain is built from TRBV7-9 and TRBJ2-7; TRBD1 aligns across 8 bases. J lost 2 bases, V lost 1 base, and 1 base had no gene match. Germline V CDR1 and CDR2: SEHNR, FQNEAQ (reference sequence). The CDR3 extends over 14 amino acids. Here the CDR3 DNA reads TGTGCCAGCAGCTTAGTGGACAGGGCCTACGAGCAGTACTTC. Translation: CASSLVDRAYEQYF.

The chain couples TRBV7-8 to TRBJ2-5; tentative D call: TRBD1 (7 bases). CDR1 and CDR2 (germline): SGHVS, FQNEAQ. V shed 4 bases and J shed 2 bases, with 17 bases lying between them. The CDR3 is made up of 16 amino acids. Here the CDR3 DNA reads TGTGCCAGCAGCTCTAGGAGGGGGCCTCGGCAAGAGACCCAGTACTTC. This translates into CASSSRRGPRQETQYF.

This sequence joins TRBV28 and TRBJ2-7, with a tentative D call TRBD2 (5 bases). Trimming pared 5 bases from V and 1 base from J, leaving 15 bases between. CDR3 size: 15 residues. The germline V gene has CDR1 MDHEN and CDR2 SYDVKM. For the CDR3, the DNA is TGTGCCAGCAGTCCGTCGGGATTGTCATCCTACGAGCAGTACTTC. It yields the protein CASSPSGLSSYEQYF. Full variable domain (outside the CDR3, taken from reference TRBV28 and TRBJ2-7): DVKVTQSSRYLVKRTGEKVFLECVQDMDHENMFWYRQDPGLGLRLIYFSYDVKMKEKGDIPEGYSVSREKKERFSLILESASTNQTSMYLCASSPSGLSSYEQYFGPGTRLTVT.

The chain recombines TRBV7-9 with TRBJ1-2, with 7 bases identical to TRBD1. Germline trimming cut 2 bases from V and 2 bases from J; bases unmatched to any gene: 5. CDR3 length: 15 amino acids. Germline CDR1 and CDR2: SEHNR and FQNEAQ (reference sequence). The CDR3 region is CASSLTTGWNYGYTF. CDR3 bases: TGTGCCAGCAGCTTAACGACAGGGTGGAACTATGGCTACACCTTC.

The chain couples TRBV5-6 to TRBJ1-5, with 9 bases that match TRBD1. Germline V gene lookup returns CDR1 SGHDT and CDR2 YYEEEE. The CDR3 covers 14 residues. V was pared by 4 bases and J by 7 bases, with 6 bases of the junction left unmatched. This chain's CDR3 is CASSLGQGWQPQHF. Written as DNA, the CDR3 is TGTGCCAGCAGCCTAGGACAGGGGTGGCAGCCCCAGCATTTT. Combining the CDR3 with reference TRBV5-6 and TRBJ1-5 gives the whole variable domain DAGVTQSPTHLIKTRGQQVTLRCSPKSGHDTVSWYQQALGQGPQFIFQYYEEEERQRGNFPDRFSGHQFPNYSSELNVNALLLGDSALYLCASSLGQGWQPQHFGDGTRLSIL.

The chain joins TRBV6-5 to TRBJ1-1, with D unresolved. The CDR3 contains 13 residues. Per germline, CDR1 MNHEY and CDR2 SVGAGI. V lost 5 bases and J 1 base, leaving 8 bases between the germline ends. CDR3 bases: TGTGCCAGCAGTCGCGGAGAGAACACTGAAGCTTTCTTT. Its translation is CASSRGENTEAFF.

This clone was observed a single time. The V and J genes are TRBV2 and TRBJ2-1; TRBD2 matches 7 bases. The CDR3 covers 13 residues. From germline, CDR1 is SNHLY and CDR2 FYNNEI. The trim removed 7 bases at V and 13 bases at J, leaving 13 bases unmatched. In DNA form, the CDR3 reads TGTGCCAGCATAGGGGAGCGGGACTTCCCCCAGTTCTTC. Residues: CASIGERDFPQFF.

Here the CDR3 reads CASSGRDYGYTF. CDR3 nucleotide sequence: TGTGCCAGCAGTGGGCGGGATTATGGCTACACCTTC. The gene calls are TRBV2 and TRBJ1-2; D remains unclear. V lost 4 bases, J lost 5 bases, and 8 bases lay in between. The CDR3 length is 12 residues. Germline V lookup: CDR1 SNHLY, CDR2 FYNNEI.

The chain is built from TRBV7-2 and TRBJ1-4, with 8 bases that match TRBD1. This CDR3 has 15 amino acids. V lost 5 bases to trimming and J lost 7 bases; unmatched junction nucleotides: 9. Germline V gene sequence: CDR1 SGHTA, CDR2 FQGNSA. The CDR3: CASSPWTGSGEKLFF. CDR3 sequence (DNA): TGTGCCAGCAGCCCTTGGACAGGGTCTGGTGAAAAACTGTTTTTT.

A remark on this clone: Sequence at one end of the junction differs from germline and may be a read error. The chain couples TRBV5-1 to TRBJ2-5; tentative D call: TRBD1 (6 bases). This CDR3 contains 12 residues. Germline-derived CDR1 and CDR2 are SGHRS and YFSETQ. CDR3 sequence: CASSLEAGTRHF. The CDR3 nucleotides are TGCGCCAGCAGCTTGGAGGCCGGGACAAGGCACTTC.

The rearrangement joins TRBV5-1 to TRBJ2-1; 7 bases agree with TRBD2. This CDR3 contains 16 residues. V lost 3 bases and J lost 3; bases outside the gene matches: 9. Germline values: CDR1 SGHRS, CDR2 YFSETQ. CDR3 coding DNA: TGCGCCAGCAGCTCCCCTGTGGGGGGGATCTACAATGAGCAGTTCTTC. Its protein product is CASSSPVGGIYNEQFF.

This chain links TRBV7-9 with TRBJ2-1; 7 bases align to TRBD2. Germline V lookup: CDR1 SEHNR, CDR2 FQNEAQ (reference sequence). V lost 5 bases, J lost 2 bases, and 6 bases stayed unmatched. This CDR3 is 15 amino acids long. The CDR3 DNA reads TGTGCCAGCAGCCCCCCCAGCGGGGCCTACAATGAGCAGTTCTTC. Translation gives CASSPPSGAYNEQFF.

J is TRBJ1-1 and V is TRBV6-5; D is perhaps TRBD1 (5 bases). Trimming removed 8 bases from V and 2 bases from J, with 6 bases in between. From germline, CDR1 is MNHEY and CDR2 SVGAGI. This CDR3 comprises 11 residues. CDR3 protein: CASGANTEAFF. DNA of the CDR3: TGTGCCAGCGGGGCTAACACTGAAGCTTTCTTT.

V gene TRBV15 combines with J gene TRBJ1-2; maybe TRBD1 (5 bases). Trimming removed 0 bases from V and 2 bases from J, with 13 bases in between. The CDR3 totals 16 residues. Germline loops: CDR1 LNHNV, CDR2 YYDKDF (reference sequence). The CDR3 region is CATSRDRGGTNYGYTF. DNA of the CDR3: TGTGCCACCAGCAGAGATCGGGGGGGGACCAACTATGGCTACACCTTC.

This clone was recorded once. This chain joins TRBV6-1 and TRBJ1-3; no definite D call. Germline V gene lookup returns CDR1 MNHNS and CDR2 SASEGT. With 1 base removed from V and 0 bases from J, the gap between germline ends came to 7 bases. The CDR3 extends over 15 amino acids. The CDR3 is CASSEGQVSGNTIYF. Written as DNA, the CDR3 is TGTGCCAGCAGTGAAGGTCAGGTCTCTGGAAACACCATATATTTT.